Listed below are T cell receptor beta chains from one sample, sequenced in a study of blood T cell repertoires in COVID-19. Repertoires were generated with immunoSEQ multiplex PCR, while TCRdb's copy carries only in-frame clones and drops some. Among a few hundred thousand clones listed, about 85% were seen once. The sample consisted of peripheral blood. Source of these receptors: a woman in her late teens or twenties with acute or convalescent COVID-19. The CDR3 runs from the conserved cysteine through the conserved F or W. Each record gives: J gene, D gene, clone size, V gene, CDR3 DNA, CDR3 protein. A D gene is named only where the DNA matches it firmly. Size values are once, few and many counts, or a class for expanded clones, and some rows have none.

TRBJ2-5 | NA | NA | TRBV11-2 | TGTGCCAGCAGCCACGGTCCGACAGAGGAGACCCAGTACTTC | CASSHGPTEETQYF
TRBJ2-7 | TRBD2 | NA | TRBV4-2 | TGTGCCAGCAGCCAGGTACCGGGACTAGAGATCTACGAGCAGTACTTC | CASSQVPGLEIYEQYF
TRBJ2-1 | NA | NA | TRBV24-1 | TGTGCCACCAGTGATTTGAACGGGAATGAGCAGTTCTTC | CATSDLNGNEQFF
TRBJ2-4 | NA | NA | TRBV10-3 | TGTGCCATCAGTGAGTCCGGGGACATTCAGTACTTC | CAISESGDIQYF
TRBJ1-6 | NA | NA | TRBV4-2 | TGTGCCAGCAGCCAAACCGGGGACTATAATTCACCCCTCCACTTT | CASSQTGDYNSPLHF
TRBJ2-4 | TRBD2 | NA | TRBV6-5 | TGTGCCAGCAGCCTAGCGGGGGCCAAAAACATTCAGTACTTC | CASSLAGAKNIQYF
TRBJ1-6 | TRBD1 | NA | TRBV27 | TGTGCCAGTTGTCCGGGACAGGGGAATTCACCCCTCCACTTT | CASCPGQGNSPLHF
TRBJ1-1 | TRBD1 | few | TRBV2 | TGTGCCAGCACCTCGGACAGGGGGAAGAACACTGAAGCTTTCTTT | CASTSDRGKNTEAFF
TRBJ2-7 | TRBD1 | NA | TRBV11-3 | TGTGCCAGCAGCCCTCGGACAGGGGGCTACGAGCAGTACTTC | CASSPRTGGYEQYF
TRBJ2-7 | TRBD1 | once | TRBV6-5 | TGTGCCAGCAGAAGGACAGGTGACTCCTACGAGCAGTACTTC | CASRRTGDSYEQYF
TRBJ2-1 | NA | NA | TRBV24-1 | TGTGCCACCAGTGAACCAGGGGCAGATGAGCAGTTCTTC | CATSEPGADEQFF
TRBJ1-2 | TRBD1 | NA | TRBV7-9 | TGTGCCAGCAGCTTAGGGACAGGGCGAAGTGACTATGGCTACACCTTC | CASSLGTGRSDYGYTF